The 14 T cell receptor beta chains below were found in one sample sequenced in a study of T-cell reconstitution after alpha-beta-depleted transplantation in children. Unique molecular identifiers were used in preparing the TCRbeta library. TCRdb re-called the PCR reads through MiXCR, storing one row per CDR3 protein. The repertoire consists of roughly 350,000 distinct CDR3 sequences, with 16% occurring once and the leading ten covering about 41%. Sequenced here: PBMCs, mostly from graft donor cells, sampled 360 days after TCRalphabeta/CD19-depleted stem cell transplant. The receptors shown here come from a male patient between 2 and 10 years old who had a stem cell transplant for acute lymphoblastic leukemia, so the T cells may come from the graft donor.

The chain carries TRBV5-1 and TRBJ1-2; possibly TRBD1 for D (5 bases). The CDR3 has 13 amino acids. The V and J ends lost 2 bases and 6 bases respectively, with 11 bases between them. Germline V gene sequence: CDR1 SGHRS, CDR2 YFSETQ. The CDR3 here is CASSLQDRDGYTF. In DNA form, the CDR3 reads TGCGCCAGCAGCTTACAGGATAGGGATGGCTACACCTTC. Using reference TRBV5-1 and TRBJ1-2 for the parts outside the CDR3, the full variable domain is KAGVTQTPRYLIKTRGQQVTLSCSPISGHRSVSWYQQTPGQGLQFLFEYFSETQRNKGNFPGRFSGRQFSNSRSEMNVSTLELGDSALYLCASSLQDRDGYTFGSGTRLTVV.

This clonotype was recorded a few times. The V and J genes are TRBV18 and TRBJ2-4; D gene uncertain. Deletions cut 3 bases from V and 0 bases from J, with 3 bases between. The CDR3 totals 13 residues. Germline values: CDR1 KGHSH, CDR2 LQKENI. DNA of the CDR3: TGTGCCAGCTCACCCCTAGCCAAAAACATTCAGTACTTC. Encoded protein: CASSPLAKNIQYF. The variable domain in full, completed from reference TRBV18 and TRBJ2-4, reads NAGVMQNPRHLVRRRGQEARLRCSPMKGHSHVYWYRQLPEEGLKFMVYLQKENIIDESGMPKERFSAEFPKEGPSILRIQQVVRGDSAAYFCASSPLAKNIQYFGAGTRLSVL.

This clonotype was observed a few times. This rearrangement joins TRBV7-9 to TRBJ2-3, with D unresolved. The CDR3 is 13 amino acids. Germline CDR1 and CDR2: SEHNR and FQNEAQ (reference sequence). The V gene lost 4 bases and the J gene lost 6 bases, with 11 bases spanning the gap. The CDR3 protein is CASSSAFSDTQYF. The CDR3 nucleotides read TGTGCCAGCAGCTCGGCGTTCTCGGATACGCAGTATTTT.

Ten or more counts support this clonotype. The V call is TRBV4-3, the J call TRBJ2-3; D is unresolved. This CDR3 spans 13 amino acids. Per germline, CDR1 LGHNA and CDR2 YSLEER. The germline V and J ends were trimmed by 0 bases and 3 bases, with 4 bases remaining between them. The CDR3 coding sequence is TGCGCCAGCAGCCAAGATTGGACAGATACGCAGTATTTT. This codes for CASSQDWTDTQYF.

The table lists this clonotype with a few counts. The chain combines TRBV14 with TRBJ1-4; 9 bases fit TRBD1. The V and J ends lost 9 bases and 7 bases, in that order; junction bases with no gene match: 6. The CDR3 extends over 13 amino acids. Germline CDR1 is SGHDN and CDR2 is FVKESK. The CDR3 reads CARKRQGGEKLFF. CDR3 in DNA: TGTGCCAGGAAAAGACAGGGGGGTGAAAAACTGTTTTTT.

The V gene is TRBV20-1, the J gene TRBJ1-1; possible D gene TRBD1, 5 bases. The CDR3 is made up of 13 amino acids. Germline V gene data show CDR1 as DFQATT and CDR2 as SNEGSKA (reference sequence). V dropped 6 bases and J dropped 1 base, with 12 bases sitting between them. The DNA for the CDR3 is TGCAGTGCAACGGGACGTACGAACACTGAAGCTTTCTTT. Encoded protein: CSATGRTNTEAFF.

This clonotype was seen a handful of times. The chain links TRBV30 to TRBJ2-1, with D perhaps matching TRBD2 (5 bases). Germline V gene data show CDR1 as GTSNPN and CDR2 as SVGIG (reference sequence). This CDR3 is built from 14 residues. V lost 1 base to trimming and J lost 5 bases, with 12 bases between them. The CDR3 here is CAWSGNPGDNEQFF. CDR3 DNA sequence: TGTGCCTGGAGTGGTAACCCCGGGGACAATGAGCAGTTCTTC.

The chain has TRBV12-3 or TRBV12-4 and TRBJ1-6; a weak D match, TRBD1 (5 bases). Trimming took off 1 base at V and 5 bases at J, with 15 bases between the two ends. This CDR3 is 17 amino acids long. The DNA for the CDR3 is TGTGCCAGCAGTTTAGAATACGGGGCCCAACATAATTCACCCCTCCACTTT. It codes for CASSLEYGAQHNSPLHF.

V is TRBV12-3 or TRBV12-4 and J is TRBJ2-5; D not resolved. The CDR3 runs 14 residues. Trimming stripped 6 bases from V and 1 base from J, with 12 bases between. The CDR3 sequence is CASSQSWSQETQYF. The CDR3 DNA sequence: TGTGCCAGCAGCCAGAGCTGGTCCCAAGAGACCCAGTACTTC.

The genes are TRBV28 and TRBJ2-2; TRBD1 matches at 8 bases. J was trimmed by 6 bases and V by 6 bases; bases with no gene match: 0. The germline V gene encodes CDR1 MDHEN and CDR2 SYDVKM. The CDR3 is 12 residues long. CDR3 loop: CASRTGAGELFF. CDR3 DNA sequence: TGTGCCAGCAGGACAGGGGCCGGGGAGCTGTTTTTT. The whole variable domain, remainder taken from reference TRBV28 and TRBJ2-2, is DVKVTQSSRYLVKRTGEKVFLECVQDMDHENMFWYRQDPGLGLRLIYFSYDVKMKEKGDIPEGYSVSREKKERFSLILESASTNQTSMYLCASRTGAGELFFGEGSRLTVL.

Note on this clonotype: A junction boundary mismatches the germline segment, possibly from a read error. CDR3 sequence: CASSPRAEETQYF. The CDR3 DNA sequence: TGTGCTAGCAGCCCTCGGGCAGAAGAGACCCAGTACTTC. The V and J genes are TRBV7-7 and TRBJ2-5; no firm D call. The CDR3 is 13 residues long. Germline lookup yields CDR1 SSHAT and CDR2 FNYEAQ (reference sequence).

This clonotype was seen a handful of times. The chain combines TRBV18 with TRBJ1-5, with D uncertain. This CDR3 is built from 15 residues. The V and J ends lost 3 bases and 7 bases respectively, with 16 bases between them. Germline V CDR1 and CDR2: KGHSH, LQKENI. The CDR3 DNA is TGTGCCAGCTCACCCGAGGTGGGCCCGGACCAGCCCCAGCATTTT. The encoded protein is CASSPEVGPDQPQHF.

This clonotype has only a few counts. The chain employs TRBV3-1 and TRBJ2-1; 9 nucleotides match TRBD2. Germline CDR1 and CDR2: LGHDT and YNNKEL (reference sequence). CDR3 length: 15 residues. V trimming: 3 bases; J trimming: 7 bases; junction bases outside the gene matches: 7. This CDR3 is CASSQDMTSGNEQFF. CDR3 sequence (DNA): TGTGCCAGCAGCCAGGATATGACTAGCGGTAATGAGCAGTTCTTC.

This rearrangement joins TRBV7-9 to TRBJ2-1; 7 bases match TRBD2. This CDR3 is 15 amino acids long. Germline V lookup: CDR1 SEHNR, CDR2 FQNEAQ (reference sequence). V lost 3 bases, J lost 9 bases, and 11 bases stayed unmatched. CDR3 sequence reads: CASSFFLLAETEQFF. DNA of the CDR3: TGTGCCAGCAGCTTTTTTCTCCTAGCGGAAACTGAGCAGTTCTTC.